This entry lists 30 T cell receptor beta chains sequenced from one sample in a study of identifying expanded T cells in peripheral blood. Sequencing used immunoSEQ multiplex PCR; TCRdb keeps in-frame clones, though not all of them. In the table there are roughly 100,000 clones, 85% to 90% of which are singletons. The sequencing input was blood. The receptors come from a person aged 18 to 69 in good health.

The DNA of the CDR3 is TGTGCCTGGAGCCACGGGACAGGGGCGTATGAGCAGTTCTTC. Encoded protein: CAWSHGTGAYEQFF. The chain combines TRBV30 with TRBJ2-1; TRBD1 matches at 10 bases. Germline-derived CDR1 and CDR2 are GTSNPN and SVGIG (reference sequence). Trimming removed 3 bases from V and 8 bases from J; junction bases left unmatched: 7. The CDR3 extends over 14 amino acids.

This chain links TRBV27 with TRBJ2-1; a weak D match, TRBD2 (6 bases). V was trimmed by 6 bases and J by 0 bases, leaving 18 bases between them. CDR1 MNHEY and CDR2 SMNVEV come from the germline V gene (reference sequence). The CDR3 consists of 17 residues. DNA of the CDR3: TGTGCCAGCAGCCAAGTAGGACTACCTAGCTCCTACAATGAGCAGTTCTTC. Amino acids: CASSQVGLPSSYNEQFF.

The chain joins TRBV4-2 to TRBJ2-5; no reliable D call. The V and J ends lost 0 bases and 0 bases respectively, with 8 bases between them. The CDR3 totals 15 residues. Germline CDR1 LGHNA, CDR2 YNFKEQ. The CDR3 loop is CASSQDWANQETQYF. The CDR3 nucleotides are TGTGCCAGCAGCCAAGACTGGGCTAACCAAGAGACCCAGTACTTC.

The rearrangement links TRBV5-4 to TRBJ2-3; no clear D gene. V was clipped by 4 bases and J by 0 bases, with 6 bases between them. The CDR3 runs to 13 residues. The germline gives CDR1 SGHNT, CDR2 YYREEE (reference sequence). The CDR3 DNA reads as TGTGCCAGCAGCCAAGCTAGCACAGATACGCAGTATTTT. Residues: CASSQASTDTQYF.

This clone was detected once. The chain is built from TRBV5-1 and TRBJ1-6; a weak D match, TRBD1 (5 bases). This CDR3 region has 18 residues. The germline V and J ends were trimmed by 0 bases and 4 bases, with 17 bases remaining between them. CDR1 and CDR2 from the germline V gene are SGHRS and YFSETQ. The CDR3 loop reads CASSLAGWDGDYNSPLHF. In DNA form, the CDR3 reads TGCGCCAGCAGCTTGGCCGGCTGGGACGGGGATTATAATTCACCCCTCCACTTT. The full variable domain, with the rest looked up from reference TRBV5-1 and TRBJ1-6, is KAGVTQTPRYLIKTRGQQVTLSCSPISGHRSVSWYQQTPGQGLQFLFEYFSETQRNKGNFPGRFSGRQFSNSRSEMNVSTLELGDSALYLCASSLAGWDGDYNSPLHFGNGTRLTVT.

This clone was seen only once. The chain links TRBV30 to TRBJ1-2; weak D call: TRBD1 (6 bases). The V end was cut by 0 bases, the J end by 9 bases, with 20 bases between. From germline, CDR1 is GTSNPN and CDR2 SVGIG (reference sequence). The CDR3 totals 15 residues. CDR3 in amino acids: CAWSVGQGLVSSYTF. In nucleotides, the CDR3 is TGTGCCTGGAGTGTCGGGCAGGGGCTCGTCTCTAGCTACACCTTC. Filled out from reference TRBV30 and TRBJ1-2, the complete variable domain reads SQTIHQWPATLVQPVGSPLSLECTVEGTSNPNLYWYRQAAGRGLQLLFYSVGIGQISSEVPQNLSASRPQDRQFILSSKKLLLSDSGFYLCAWSVGQGLVSSYTFGSGTRLTVV.

The rearrangement links TRBV10-2 to TRBJ2-1; tentative D call: TRBD2 (5 bases). There are 15 residues in the CDR3. Trimming took off 5 bases at V and 0 bases at J, with 11 bases between the two ends. Germline V gives CDR1 WSHSY, CDR2 SAAADI. CDR3 loop: CASSLAPGSYNEQFF. As DNA, the CDR3 is TGCGCCAGCAGTCTAGCCCCCGGCTCCTACAATGAGCAGTTCTTC.

Ten or more counts support this clone. V is TRBV15 and J is TRBJ1-5; D is uncertain. The V gene's germline CDR1 is LNHNV and CDR2 YYDKDF (reference sequence). Trimming left V 5 bases short and J 11 bases short, with 10 bases between. This CDR3 comprises 11 residues. CDR3 DNA: TGTGCCACCAGCGGCGAAGAGGCCCAGCATTTT. This translates into CATSGEEAQHF.

V usage is TRBV28 and J usage is TRBJ2-7; 11 bases are a match to TRBD2. The V and J ends lost 5 bases and 2 bases, in that order; junction bases with no gene match: 5. The V gene's germline CDR1 is MDHEN and CDR2 SYDVKM. The CDR3 contains 15 residues. The DNA for the CDR3 is TGTGCCAGCAGTCCCCCGGGACTAGCGGCCTACGAGCAGTACTTC. Amino acid sequence: CASSPPGLAAYEQYF. Supplemented by reference TRBV28 and TRBJ2-7, the full variable domain reads DVKVTQSSRYLVKRTGEKVFLECVQDMDHENMFWYRQDPGLGLRLIYFSYDVKMKEKGDIPEGYSVSREKKERFSLILESASTNQTSMYLCASSPPGLAAYEQYFGPGTRLTVT.

The chain combines TRBV7-9 with TRBJ2-7; tentatively, D is TRBD1 (5 bases). From germline, CDR1 is SEHNR and CDR2 FQNEAQ (reference sequence). The V end lost 8 bases, the J end lost 4 bases, and 18 bases lay between the germline ends. The CDR3 extends over 14 amino acids. This CDR3 is CASEGEQTNYEQYF. Here the CDR3 DNA reads TGTGCCAGCGAAGGGGAACAGACGAATTACGAGCAGTACTTC.

The chain is built from TRBV29-1 and TRBJ1-1; no definite D call. Germline CDR1 and CDR2: SQVTM and ANQGSEA. V was trimmed by 8 bases and J by 0 bases, leaving 10 bases between them. The CDR3 sequence is 12 residues long. The CDR3 sequence is CSTLGLNTEAFF. The CDR3 DNA follows: TGCAGCACCTTGGGTCTGAACACTGAAGCTTTCTTT.

The chain carries TRBV28 and TRBJ1-2; no clear D gene. The CDR3 consists of 14 residues. The V gene lost 6 bases and the J gene lost 8 bases, with 19 bases spanning the gap. Germline V lookup: CDR1 MDHEN, CDR2 SYDVKM. This CDR3 reads CASSLLPRRRGYTF. The CDR3 nucleotides are TGTGCCAGCAGCCTGCTCCCACGGCGAAGAGGCTACACCTTC.

This clone has more than one count but fewer than ten. V is TRBV11-3 and J is TRBJ2-3; D might be TRBD2 (6 bases). With 0 bases removed from V and 4 bases from J, the gap between germline ends came to 11 bases. The CDR3 has 15 amino acids. CDR1 and CDR2 from the germline V gene are SGHNT and YENEEA. The CDR3 nucleotides are TGTGCCAGCAGCTTAGACGGGAGTATGTCAGATACGCAGTATTTT. Translating it yields CASSLDGSMSDTQYF.

The rearrangement joins TRBV30 to TRBJ1-5, with D hard to call. V was shortened by 1 base and J by 1 base, with 5 bases between the two germline ends. The CDR3 is 13 amino acids. In germline, CDR1 is GTSNPN, CDR2 SVGIG (reference sequence). CDR3 nucleotide sequence: TGTGCCTGGAGTGGAGGGAGCAATCAGCCCCAGCATTTT. This translates into CAWSGGSNQPQHF.

V and J are TRBV7-3 and TRBJ1-2, with D unresolved. The CDR3 sequence is 15 residues long. The germline CDR1 and CDR2 sequences are SGHTA and FQGTGA. V dropped 5 bases and J dropped 3 bases, with 16 bases sitting between them. Here the CDR3 reads CASSPSGQEDYGYTF. The CDR3 DNA follows: TGTGCCAGCAGCCCCAGTGGCCAAGAAGACTATGGCTACACCTTC.

V and J are TRBV28 and TRBJ2-7, with TRBD1 identical over 9 bases. CDR1 and CDR2 from the germline V gene are MDHEN and SYDVKM. This CDR3 has 15 amino acids. The trim removed 6 bases at V and 4 bases at J, leaving 10 bases unmatched. The CDR3 sequence is CASRPDPGQGYEQYF. DNA for the CDR3: TGTGCCAGCAGGCCGGATCCGGGACAGGGTTACGAGCAGTACTTC.

This clone has more than one count but fewer than ten. The chain is built from TRBV4-1 and TRBJ1-6; D not resolved. V lost 4 bases, J lost 8 bases, and 9 bases lay in between. Per the germline V gene, CDR1 is MGHRA and CDR2 is YSYEKL. This CDR3 spans 13 amino acids. CDR3: CASSLHRDSPLHF. CDR3 DNA sequence: TGCGCCAGCAGCCTTCACAGAGATTCACCCCTCCACTTT.

The V call is TRBV6-6, the J call TRBJ1-1; the D is unclear. The CDR3 runs 13 residues. Trimming took 8 bases from V and 7 from J, leaving 17 bases between them. Germline V gene data show CDR1 as MNHNY and CDR2 as SVGAGI (reference sequence). The CDR3 nucleotides read TGTGCCAGCTCCTCTCTCTGGCGGGGTGAAGCTTTCTTT. Its protein product is CASSSLWRGEAFF.

The chain recombines TRBV20-1 with TRBJ2-7, with D unresolved. V lost 7 bases and J 0 bases, leaving 7 bases between the germline ends. The CDR3 totals 11 residues. CDR1 and CDR2 (germline): DFQATT, SNEGSKA (reference sequence). CDR3 DNA sequence: TGCAGTGTCGTAAACTCCTACGAGCAGTACTTC. Translation gives CSVVNSYEQYF.

V and J are TRBV7-3 and TRBJ2-2, with a weak D call TRBD1 (6 bases). Germline V gene lookup returns CDR1 SGHTA and CDR2 FQGTGA. The CDR3 runs 16 residues. V was cut by 0 bases and J by 7 bases, with 15 bases left in between. CDR3 amino acids: CASSLTPGAGSGELFF. The CDR3 nucleotides read TGTGCCAGCAGCTTAACGCCAGGGGCAGGGAGCGGGGAGCTGTTTTTT.

The chain couples TRBV19 to TRBJ1-5; D uncertain. V dropped 5 bases and J dropped 0 bases, with 5 bases sitting between them. Germline V gene lookup returns CDR1 LNHDA and CDR2 SQIVND (reference sequence). The CDR3 is 13 amino acids. CDR3 region: CASSSGSNQPQHF. CDR3 in DNA: TGTGCCAGTAGTTCAGGTAGCAATCAGCCCCAGCATTTT. Using reference TRBV19 and TRBJ1-5 for the parts outside the CDR3, the full variable domain is DGGITQSPKYLFRKEGQNVTLSCEQNLNHDAMYWYRQDPGQGLRLIYYSQIVNDFQKGDIAEGYSVSREKKESFPLTVTSAQKNPTAFYLCASSSGSNQPQHFGDGTRLSIL.

The chain recombines TRBV11-3 with TRBJ2-2; TRBD1 aligns across 9 bases. CDR1 and CDR2 (germline): SGHNT, YENEEA. The CDR3 consists of 19 residues. The V and J ends lost 1 base and 3 bases, in that order; junction bases with no gene match: 12. In DNA form, the CDR3 reads TGTGCCAGCAGCTTAGGTCCGACCAGGACAGGGGTGGACACCGGGGAGCTGTTTTTT. Translation: CASSLGPTRTGVDTGELFF.

This clone appeared once. The genes are TRBV7-9 and TRBJ2-1; 12 nucleotides line up with TRBD2. J gave up 1 base and V 1 base, and 8 bases lay outside the gene matches. This CDR3 is 19 amino acids long. Germline V CDR1 and CDR2: SEHNR, FQNEAQ (reference sequence). This CDR3 is CASSLVGLAGGPSYNEQFF. The CDR3 DNA sequence: TGTGCCAGCAGCTTAGTGGGGCTAGCGGGGGGGCCTTCCTACAATGAGCAGTTCTTC.

The chain uses TRBV19 and TRBJ2-7; 9 nucleotides align to TRBD1. There are 14 residues in the CDR3. V trimming: 3 bases; J trimming: 2 bases; junction bases outside the gene matches: 2. From germline, CDR1 is LNHDA and CDR2 SQIVND (reference sequence). DNA of the CDR3: TGTGCCAGTAGTATTGGGACAGGGCCCTACGAGCAGTACTTC. Amino acids: CASSIGTGPYEQYF.

The chain uses TRBV12-5 and TRBJ1-4, with 11 nucleotides matching TRBD1. Germline assignment: CDR1 LGHNT and CDR2 FRNRAP. The V gene end was trimmed by 6 bases and the J gene end by 8 bases; junction bases not matched to a gene: 11. The CDR3 is 16 amino acids. CDR3 residues: CASGHPSGQGDEKLFF. CDR3 nucleotide sequence: TGTGCTAGTGGACATCCTTCGGGACAGGGGGACGAAAAACTGTTTTTT.

J is TRBJ2-3 and V is TRBV27; 12 bases match TRBD2. The length of the CDR3 is 16 residues. V lost 8 bases to trimming and J lost 5 bases; unmatched junction nucleotides: 11. The germline V gene has CDR1 MNHEY and CDR2 SMNVEV (reference sequence). CDR3 in amino acids: CASSKRLAGGGDTQYF. The CDR3 bases are TGTGCCAGCTCGAAGAGGCTAGCGGGAGGGGGAGATACGCAGTATTTT.

This clone was picked up one time. The gene calls are TRBV28 and TRBJ2-7; D unresolved. V gave up 4 bases and J gave up 7 bases, with 14 bases separating them. The germline V gene has CDR1 MDHEN and CDR2 SYDVKM. This CDR3 is built from 13 residues. This chain's CDR3 is CASSSSVRSEQYF. DNA of the CDR3: TGTGCCAGCAGTTCTAGTGTCCGGTCGGAGCAGTACTTC.

There are a few counts of this clone. V usage is TRBV6-4 and J usage is TRBJ2-3, with D unresolved. This CDR3 is built from 16 residues. Trimming pared 3 bases from V and 1 base from J, leaving 14 bases between. CDR1 is MRHNA, CDR2 SNTAGT, per germline. The CDR3 spells CASSEGLGSGTDTQYF. The CDR3 bases are TGTGCCAGCAGTGAGGGTTTGGGGTCGGGCACAGATACGCAGTATTTT.

This chain connects TRBV7-9 to TRBJ2-7, with 11 positions matching TRBD2. With 0 bases clipped from V and 2 bases from J, the junction kept 0 bases outside the gene matches. The germline V gene has CDR1 SEHNR and CDR2 FQNEAQ (reference sequence). This CDR3 spans 15 amino acids. In nucleotides, the CDR3 is TGTGCCAGCAGCTTAGCACTAGCGGGAGCCTACGAGCAGTACTTC. Translation: CASSLALAGAYEQYF.

The V gene is TRBV4-2, the J gene TRBJ1-4; 8 bases are shared with TRBD1. The CDR3 loop spans 15 amino acids. CDR1 and CDR2 (germline): LGHNA, YNFKEQ. Trimming removed 4 bases from V and 7 bases from J; junction bases left unmatched: 8. In DNA form, the CDR3 reads TGTGCCAGCAGCCCACCGGGACAGGCTAGTGAAAAACTGTTTTTT. Residues: CASSPPGQASEKLFF.